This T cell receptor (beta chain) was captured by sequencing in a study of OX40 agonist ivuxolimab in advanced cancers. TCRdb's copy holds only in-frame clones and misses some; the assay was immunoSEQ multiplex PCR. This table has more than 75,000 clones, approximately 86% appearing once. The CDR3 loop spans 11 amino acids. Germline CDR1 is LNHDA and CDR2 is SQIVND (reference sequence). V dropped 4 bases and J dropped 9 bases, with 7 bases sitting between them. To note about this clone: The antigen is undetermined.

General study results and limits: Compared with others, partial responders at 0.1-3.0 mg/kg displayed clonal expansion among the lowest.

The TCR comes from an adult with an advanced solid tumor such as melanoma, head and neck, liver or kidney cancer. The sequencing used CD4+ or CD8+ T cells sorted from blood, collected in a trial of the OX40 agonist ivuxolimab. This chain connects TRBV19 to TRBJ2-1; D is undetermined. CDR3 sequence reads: CASSRHGEQFF. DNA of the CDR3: TGTGCCAGTAGTAGGCATGGTGAGCAGTTCTTC.